What follows describes a single T cell receptor (beta chain). As yet, its antigen is unknown. The source of the sample is a study of CD8 T cells in ankylosing spondylitis. Study findings and constraints: Those disease-linked clones were CD8+; they were also relatively rare in peripheral blood. Clones tied to disease were said to be significantly enriched in matched ankylosing spondylitis synovial fluid. Some motif variants were previously reported in reactive arthritis synovial fluid and blood.

Using quantitative 5'-RACE with molecular barcodes, the authors made TCR beta libraries. One entry per CDR3 protein, called by TCRdb with MiXCR from the 5' RACE reads. The sample holds approximately 300,000 distinct CDR3 sequences, 20% seen once. V gave up 5 bases and J gave up 7 bases; unmatched junction bases: 4. Germline V lookup: CDR1 MNHEY, CDR2 SMNVEV (reference sequence). The CDR3 extends over 13 amino acids. The chain recombines TRBV27 with TRBJ2-1; 8 positions agree with TRBD2. Sequencing was performed on blood, either unsorted or a sorted T cell fraction (not recorded which). This sequence was found in a male donor with ankylosing spondylitis or in good health (not recorded which). DNA for the CDR3: TGTGCCAGCAGTCACTTAGCGGGAAATGAGCAGTTCTTC. Amino acid sequence: CASSHLAGNEQFF.